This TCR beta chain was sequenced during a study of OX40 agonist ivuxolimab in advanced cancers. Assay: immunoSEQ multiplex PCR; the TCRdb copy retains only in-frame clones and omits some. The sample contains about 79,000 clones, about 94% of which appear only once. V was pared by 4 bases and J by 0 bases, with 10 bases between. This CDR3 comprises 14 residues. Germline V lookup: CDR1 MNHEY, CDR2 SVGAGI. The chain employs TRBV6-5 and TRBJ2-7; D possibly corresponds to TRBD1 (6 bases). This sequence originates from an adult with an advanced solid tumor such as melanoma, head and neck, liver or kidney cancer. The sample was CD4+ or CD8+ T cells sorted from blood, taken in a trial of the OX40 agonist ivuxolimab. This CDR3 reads CASSSGDISYEQYF. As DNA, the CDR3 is TGTGCCAGCAGTTCCGGGGACATCTCCTACGAGCAGTACTTC.